The clone carrying this T cell receptor (beta chain) was picked up one time. The antigen remains unidentified. V gave up 3 bases and J gave up 0 bases, with 11 bases separating them. The CDR3 has 16 residues. CDR1 and CDR2 (germline): KGHDR, SFDVKD. The unexposed donors gave CD4+ T cells in about 2010-2019, prior to COVID-19. After roughly ten days of culture, CD4+ T cells were isolated. The data derive from a study of CD4 T cells in relation to SARS-CoV-2 and coronaviruses. Study at large: PBMCs were cultured with antigen for roughly 10 days before TCR beta sequencing. Negative control cultures got HIV-1 Nef peptides or no peptide.

Study-level findings and limits: The cross-reactivity analysis covered only spike protein, not other viral proteins.

Assay: immunoSEQ multiplex PCR; the TCRdb copy retains only in-frame clones and omits some. The sample has fewer than 25,000 clones; 60% to 80% are singletons. The sequence was collected from a human donor in good health. Sequenced input: CD4+ T cells from PBMCs, cultured in vitro. The chain recombines TRBV24-1 with TRBJ2-1; D is unclear. CDR3 sequence (DNA): TGTGCCACCAGTGATCCCCTCTTCAGCTCCTACAATGAGCAGTTCTTC. Protein sequence: CATSDPLFSSYNEQFF.